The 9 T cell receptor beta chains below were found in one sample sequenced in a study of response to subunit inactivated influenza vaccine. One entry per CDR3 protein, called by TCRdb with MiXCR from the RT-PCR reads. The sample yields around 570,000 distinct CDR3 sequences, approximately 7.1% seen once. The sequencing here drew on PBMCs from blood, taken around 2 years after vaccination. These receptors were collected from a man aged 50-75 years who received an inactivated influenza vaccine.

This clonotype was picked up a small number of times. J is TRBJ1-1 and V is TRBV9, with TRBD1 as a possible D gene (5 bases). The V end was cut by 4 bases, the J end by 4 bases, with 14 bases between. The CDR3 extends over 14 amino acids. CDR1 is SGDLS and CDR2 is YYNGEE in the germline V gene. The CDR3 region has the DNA TGTGCCAGCAGCTCACCCGGGACGAGCACTGAAGCTTTCTTT. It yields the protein CASSSPGTSTEAFF.

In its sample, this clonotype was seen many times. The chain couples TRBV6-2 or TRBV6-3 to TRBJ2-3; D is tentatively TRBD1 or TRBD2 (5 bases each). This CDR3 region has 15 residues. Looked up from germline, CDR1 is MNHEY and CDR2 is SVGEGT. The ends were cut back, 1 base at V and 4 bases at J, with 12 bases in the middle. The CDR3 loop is CASSYFGTRADTQYF. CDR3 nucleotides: TGTGCCAGCAGTTACTTCGGGACCAGAGCAGATACGCAGTATTTT.

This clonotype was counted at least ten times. The CDR3 here is CASSGAGTSLVPEQFF. CDR3 bases: TGTGCCAGCAGTGGCGCCGGGACTAGCTTGGTCCCTGAGCAGTTCTTC. This chain links TRBV27 with TRBJ2-1, with 9 bases identical to TRBD2. Trimming at V came to 5 bases and at J to 9 bases, leaving 14 bases not matched to a gene. Germline V lookup: CDR1 MNHEY, CDR2 SMNVEV (reference sequence). The CDR3 length is 16 residues.

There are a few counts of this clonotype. The CDR3 nucleotides are TGTGCCTGGAGTATGACGGGGTCTTCCCCCAATCCGTTCTTC. This gives the protein CAWSMTGSSPNPFF. The chain employs TRBV30 and TRBJ2-1; D is possibly TRBD2 (5 bases). Germline loops: CDR1 GTSNPN, CDR2 SVGIG (reference sequence). The CDR3 covers 14 residues. Trimming left V 2 bases short and J 15 bases short, with 23 bases between.

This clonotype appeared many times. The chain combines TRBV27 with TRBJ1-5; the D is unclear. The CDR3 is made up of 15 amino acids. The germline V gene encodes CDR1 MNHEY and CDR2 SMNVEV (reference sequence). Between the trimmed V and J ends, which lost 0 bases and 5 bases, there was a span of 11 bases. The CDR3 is CASSLSVWTDQPQHF. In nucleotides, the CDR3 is TGTGCCAGCAGTTTATCGGTCTGGACCGATCAGCCCCAGCATTTT.

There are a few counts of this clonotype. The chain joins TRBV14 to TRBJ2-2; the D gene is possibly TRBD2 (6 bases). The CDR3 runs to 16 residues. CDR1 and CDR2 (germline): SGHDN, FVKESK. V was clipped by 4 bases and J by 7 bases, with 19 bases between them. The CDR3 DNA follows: TGTGCCAGCAGCCCCCTGCCTGAACGGGGACTCGGGGAGCTGTTTTTT. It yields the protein CASSPLPERGLGELFF.

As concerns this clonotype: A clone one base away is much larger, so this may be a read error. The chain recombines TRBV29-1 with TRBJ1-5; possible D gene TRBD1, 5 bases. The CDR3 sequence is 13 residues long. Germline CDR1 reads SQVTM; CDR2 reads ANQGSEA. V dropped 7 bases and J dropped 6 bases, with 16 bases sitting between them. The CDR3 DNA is TGCAGCGCTGATACGGGGGAAGGTCAGCCCCAGCATTTT. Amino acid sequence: CSADTGEGQPQHF.

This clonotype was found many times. CDR3 protein: CASSSTYLTDTQYF. CDR3 nucleotides: TGTGCCAGCAGCTCAACGTACCTGACAGATACGCAGTATTTT. This rearrangement joins TRBV7-9 to TRBJ2-3; D gene unclear. The CDR3 runs to 14 residues. Per the germline V gene, CDR1 is SEHNR and CDR2 is FQNEAQ (reference sequence). Trimming left V 4 bases short and J 3 bases short, with 11 bases between. The full variable domain, its missing parts supplied by reference TRBV7-9 and TRBJ2-3, is DTGVSQNPRHKITKRGQNVTFRCDPISEHNRLYWYRQTLGQGPEFLTYFQNEAQLEKSRLLSDRFSAERPKGSFSTLEIQRTEQGDSAMYLCASSSTYLTDTQYFGPGTRLTVL.

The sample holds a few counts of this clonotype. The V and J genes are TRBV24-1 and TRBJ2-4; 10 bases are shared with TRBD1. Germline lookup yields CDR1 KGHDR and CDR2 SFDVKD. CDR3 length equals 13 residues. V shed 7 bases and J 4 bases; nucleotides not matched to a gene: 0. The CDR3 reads CATRGQGKNIQYF. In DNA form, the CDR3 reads TGTGCCACCAGGGGACAGGGGAAAAACATTCAGTACTTC.